This is a list of T cell receptor beta chains from one sample in a study of CD8+CD57+ T cells in acquired aplastic anemia. TCRdb reprocessed the reads via MiXCR and lists one record per CDR3 protein. Of more than 150,000 distinct CDR3 sequences in the sample, nearly 50% were seen once. Sequenced sample: sorted CD4+, CD8+, or CD8+CD57+ T cells (not recorded which) from PBMCs. The receptors stem from a human donor with aplastic anemia. The conserved cysteine and the conserved F or W are not part of the CDR3 here.

cdr3_length	v_call	cdr3_aa
14	TRBV10-3	ASSLPAAPSLEEQY
14	TRBV4-2	ASSQDWQGRSYEQY
13	TRBV19	ASTIQGAGNSPLH
10	TRBV3-1	ASSRQQDTIY
10	TRBV7-9	ASSVGTFEAF
14	TRBV6-1	ASSTRRGGRTDTQY
14	TRBV25-1	ASSAYPGLAHNEQF
11	TRBV20-1	SARTTAGNEQF
13	TRBV14	ASSHAGQGVYRYT
8	TRBV29-1	SVEHTEAF
8	TRBV20-1	SASQNEQF
9	TRBV6-1	ASRRDSDYT
12	TRBV7-3	ASSLAGFRETQY
12	TRBV5-1	ASSLEPSTGELF
13	TRBV19	ASSTSGTGNNEQF
14	TRBV9	ASSVGSDPSLYEQY
12	TRBV28	ASSLGQRGQPQH
13	TRBV2	ASSASRGAAYEQY
14	TRBV9	ASSVGVGQGNSEAF
15	TRBV5-1	ASSSSRGSPSYNEQF
12	TRBV24-1	ATSDLRGTNEQF
13	TRBV19	ASSAYLRQGSPLH
12	TRBV18	ASSLGQGAEKLF
11	TRBV29-1	SVGLAGRYEQY